These 23 T cell receptor beta chains were all obtained from the same sample, sequenced in a study of beta chain features in type 1 diabetes. Reverse transcription of all isolated RNA meant that expressed TCRB transcripts were sequenced. Produced via immunoSEQ multiplex PCR; TCRdb's table is partial and in-frame only. Among around 290,000 clones listed, about 7.8% were seen once. The specimen was central memory CD4+ T cells from blood. The receptors were gathered from a woman in her late teens or twenties in good health.

The chain is built from TRBV4-2 and TRBJ1-2, with 8 bases matching TRBD1. Germline V gives CDR1 LGHNA, CDR2 YNFKEQ. The J segment lost 7 bases and the V segment lost 0 bases, leaving 4 bases of the junction unmatched. This CDR3 has 14 amino acids. The CDR3 protein is CASSQETGVSGYTF. CDR3 nucleotide sequence: TGTGCCAGCAGCCAAGAGACAGGGGTTAGTGGCTACACCTTC.

This chain connects TRBV7-2 to TRBJ2-3; D is unclear. The CDR3 contains 17 residues. Germline V gene sequence: CDR1 SGHTA, CDR2 FQGNSA. V was trimmed by 1 base and J by 4 bases, leaving 18 bases between them. The CDR3 coding sequence is TGTGCCAGCAGCTTAGTTAAAAACTCTTGGCGTGCAGATACGCAGTATTTT. Protein: CASSLVKNSWRADTQYF.

This clone was seen a handful of times. This chain connects TRBV15 to TRBJ2-7; TRBD2 is a possible D gene (5 bases). The V and J ends lost 0 bases and 4 bases respectively, with 10 bases between them. The CDR3 consists of 14 residues. Germline V gives CDR1 LNHNV, CDR2 YYDKDF (reference sequence). The CDR3 DNA reads TGTGCCACCAGCAGAGAGGGGTCGGGATACGAGCAGTACTTC. It specifies CATSREGSGYEQYF. The whole variable domain, remainder taken from reference TRBV15 and TRBJ2-7, is DAMVIQNPRYQVTQFGKPVTLSCSQTLNHNVMYWYQQKSSQAPKLLFHYYDKDFNNEADTPDNFQSRRPNTSFCFLDIRSPGLGDTAMYLCATSREGSGYEQYFGPGTRLTVT.

The CDR3 DNA sequence: TGTGCCAGCCTTCTGGACGGACATCAGCCCCAGCATTTT. This sequence encodes CASLLDGHQPQHF. The V gene is TRBV6-5, the J gene TRBJ1-5; D ambiguous. The length of the CDR3 is 13 residues. Germline assignment: CDR1 MNHEY and CDR2 SVGAGI. Trimming removed 8 bases from V and 5 bases from J, with 13 bases in between.

This clone has only a few counts. V usage is TRBV28 and J usage is TRBJ2-1; possible D gene TRBD2, 6 bases. The CDR3 runs to 16 residues. V lost 4 bases and J 4 bases, leaving 17 bases between the germline ends. Germline CDR1 reads MDHEN; CDR2 reads SYDVKM. The CDR3 DNA sequence: TGTGCCAGCAGTTCCCTGTTAGTGCGGGGTTACAATGAGCAGTTCTTC. Residues: CASSSLLVRGYNEQFF. Together with reference TRBV28 and TRBJ2-1, the CDR3 gives the full variable domain: DVKVTQSSRYLVKRTGEKVFLECVQDMDHENMFWYRQDPGLGLRLIYFSYDVKMKEKGDIPEGYSVSREKKERFSLILESASTNQTSMYLCASSSLLVRGYNEQFFGPGTRLTVL.

This chain connects TRBV7-8 to TRBJ2-7; TRBD1 might be the D (5 bases). Germline CDR1 and CDR2: SGHVS and FQNEAQ. V dropped 5 bases and J dropped 0 bases, with 8 bases sitting between them. The CDR3 covers 13 residues. The CDR3 sequence is CASSPRVSYEQYV. The CDR3 nucleotides are TGTGCCAGCAGCCCCAGGGTCTCCTACGAGCAGTACGTC.

This clone showed up just a few times. The rearrangement links TRBV7-2 to TRBJ2-3; D unresolved. The CDR3 has 12 residues. V was pared by 5 bases and J by 5 bases, with 8 bases between. The germline V gene encodes CDR1 SGHTA and CDR2 FQGNSA. The CDR3 DNA follows: TGTGCCAGCAGCACTCATAGAGATACGCAGTATTTT. This translates into CASSTHRDTQYF.

The table lists this clone with a few counts. The chain carries TRBV19 and TRBJ1-5; 7 bases are shared with TRBD1. V shed 3 bases and J 2 bases; nucleotides not matched to a gene: 4. This CDR3 is built from 15 residues. Germline V CDR1 and CDR2: LNHDA, SQIVND (reference sequence). The CDR3 protein is CASSIEGAGNQPQHF. The DNA of the CDR3 is TGTGCCAGTAGTATCGAGGGGGCGGGCAATCAGCCCCAGCATTTT.

The sample holds many counts of this clone. The chain employs TRBV7-3 and TRBJ2-1; D uncertain. The CDR3 loop spans 14 amino acids. Germline V gene lookup returns CDR1 SGHTA and CDR2 FQGTGA. Deletions cut 3 bases from V and 0 bases from J, with 6 bases between. The CDR3 nucleotides read TGTGCCAGCAGCTTCGACCCCTCCTACAATGAGCAGTTCTTC. The encoded protein is CASSFDPSYNEQFF.

V is TRBV28 and J is TRBJ2-5; D could derive from TRBD1 or TRBD2 (5 bases each). V was trimmed by 6 bases and J by 1 base, leaving 15 bases between them. Germline CDR1 is MDHEN and CDR2 is SYDVKM. This CDR3 contains 15 residues. The CDR3 coding sequence is TGTGCCAGCAGCCAAGGGACCTCCACCCAAGAGACCCAGTACTTC. It is translated as CASSQGTSTQETQYF. Full variable domain (outside the CDR3, taken from reference TRBV28 and TRBJ2-5): DVKVTQSSRYLVKRTGEKVFLECVQDMDHENMFWYRQDPGLGLRLIYFSYDVKMKEKGDIPEGYSVSREKKERFSLILESASTNQTSMYLCASSQGTSTQETQYFGPGTRLLVL.

V gene TRBV7-9 combines with J gene TRBJ2-3; 11 positions match TRBD2. CDR1 is SEHNR and CDR2 is FQNEAQ in the germline V gene (reference sequence). After removal of 2 bases from V and 0 bases from J, the junction contained 7 bases not matched to a gene. The CDR3 length is 18 residues. CDR3 region: CASSLFPSGRTSTDTQYF. DNA of the CDR3: TGTGCCAGCAGCTTATTTCCTAGCGGGAGGACAAGCACAGATACGCAGTATTTT.

The chain carries TRBV28 and TRBJ2-3, with D maybe TRBD1 (6 bases). The CDR3 loop spans 16 amino acids. V was shortened by 5 bases and J by 0 bases, with 15 bases between the two germline ends. Germline CDR1 and CDR2: MDHEN and SYDVKM. The CDR3 sequence is CASSLGSGTSTDTQYF. The CDR3 nucleotides are TGTGCCAGCAGTCTGGGTTCGGGGACAAGCACAGATACGCAGTATTTT.

The genes are TRBV7-2 and TRBJ1-3; D remains unclear. Germline assignment: CDR1 SGHTA and CDR2 FQGNSA. Between the trimmed V and J ends, which lost 5 bases and 0 bases, there was a span of 11 bases. This CDR3 is built from 15 residues. The CDR3 protein is CASSRSPGSGNTIYF. CDR3 nucleotide sequence: TGTGCCAGCAGCCGGAGCCCAGGCTCTGGAAACACCATATATTTT.

This clone came up a few times. The identical CDR3 is also encoded by other nucleotide sequences in the sample. The CDR3 is CASNPRSNQPQHF. CDR3 nucleotide sequence: TGTGCCAGTAATCCGAGATCCAATCAGCCCCAGCATTTT. This chain connects TRBV19 to TRBJ1-5; D is uncertain. The CDR3 totals 13 residues. V was clipped by 7 bases and J by 3 bases, with 10 bases between them. Germline CDR1 LNHDA, CDR2 SQIVND (reference sequence).

This clone occurred a few times. CDR3: CASSRGTEAFF. The CDR3, as DNA: TGTGCCAGCAGCAGGGGCACTGAAGCTTTCTTT. The chain recombines TRBV7-2 with TRBJ1-1, with D possibly matching TRBD1 (5 bases). Looked up from germline, CDR1 is SGHTA and CDR2 is FQGNSA. The CDR3 totals 11 residues. Between the trimmed V and J ends, which lost 5 bases and 4 bases, there was a span of 5 bases.

This clone was recorded at least ten times. The chain combines TRBV7-9 with TRBJ1-1; perhaps TRBD1 as D (6 bases). This CDR3 region has 15 residues. V was shortened by 3 bases and J by 1 base, with 12 bases between the two germline ends. The V gene's germline CDR1 is SEHNR and CDR2 FQNEAQ (reference sequence). CDR3 sequence (DNA): TGTGCCAGCAGCTTGAGGGGGAGGACGAACACTGAAGCTTTCTTT. It is translated as CASSLRGRTNTEAFF. The variable domain in full, with the rest retrieved from reference TRBV7-9 and TRBJ1-1, is DTGVSQNPRHKITKRGQNVTFRCDPISEHNRLYWYRQTLGQGPEFLTYFQNEAQLEKSRLLSDRFSAERPKGSFSTLEIQRTEQGDSAMYLCASSLRGRTNTEAFFGQGTRLTVV.

There are a few counts of this clone. This rearrangement joins TRBV5-5 to TRBJ1-2; D is undetermined. Trimming removed 0 bases from V and 0 bases from J, with 6 bases in between. The CDR3 has 14 amino acids. Germline-derived CDR1 and CDR2 are SGHKS and YYEKEE (reference sequence). The CDR3 DNA reads TGTGCCAGCAGCTTGGCGGCCGCTAACTATGGCTACACCTTC. Residues: CASSLAAANYGYTF.

The gene calls are TRBV29-1 and TRBJ1-2, with D possibly being TRBD1 (6 bases). The V end lost 6 bases, the J end lost 4 bases, and 15 bases lay between the germline ends. Germline V lookup: CDR1 SQVTM, CDR2 ANQGSEA. This CDR3 comprises 13 residues. The CDR3 DNA is TGCAGCGTCGCCATGGACAGCACCTATGGCTACACCTTC. It is translated as CSVAMDSTYGYTF.

This clone was counted a few times. This chain connects TRBV5-1 to TRBJ2-5; possibly TRBD1 for D (6 bases). The CDR3 is made up of 14 amino acids. The V end lost 4 bases, the J end lost 1 base, and 11 bases lay between the germline ends. CDR1 is SGHRS and CDR2 is YFSETQ in the germline V gene. The CDR3 region is CASSKGGFQETQYF. Written as DNA, the CDR3 is TGCGCCAGCAGCAAAGGGGGTTTCCAAGAGACCCAGTACTTC.

The CDR3 region has the DNA TGCAGCGTTGAAGAGAGGGGGAGGGAGACCCAGTACTTC. Protein: CSVEERGRETQYF. V and J are TRBV29-1 and TRBJ2-5; D may correspond to TRBD1 or TRBD2 (6 bases each). CDR1 is SQVTM and CDR2 is ANQGSEA in the germline V gene. Trimming removed 0 bases from V and 5 bases from J, with 10 bases in between. The CDR3 loop spans 13 amino acids.

This clone occurred a few times. The chain has TRBV4-3 and TRBJ2-3; D uncertain. This CDR3 is 15 amino acids long. The germline V gene encodes CDR1 LGHNA and CDR2 YSLEER. Deletions cut 0 bases from V and 2 bases from J, with 9 bases between. The CDR3 protein is CASSQDLVYTDTQYF. The CDR3, as DNA: TGCGCCAGCAGCCAAGATCTAGTATACACAGATACGCAGTATTTT.

This clone was seen a few times. This chain connects TRBV27 to TRBJ1-1; TRBD1 is a possible D gene (6 bases). The CDR3 is 14 residues long. Germline lookup yields CDR1 MNHEY and CDR2 SMNVEV (reference sequence). The ends were cut back, 4 bases at V and 4 bases at J, with 13 bases in the middle. This CDR3 reads CASSSPGHPTEAFF. The CDR3 bases are TGTGCCAGCAGTTCACCGGGACATCCCACTGAAGCTTTCTTT.

The chain links TRBV5-1 to TRBJ2-3; D ambiguous. Trimming took off 0 bases at V and 2 bases at J, with 7 bases between the two ends. Germline CDR1 reads SGHRS; CDR2 reads YFSETQ. CDR3 length equals 14 residues. The CDR3 protein is CASSLDLNTDTQYF. In nucleotides, the CDR3 is TGCGCCAGCAGCTTGGATCTAAACACAGATACGCAGTATTTT.